This paragraph covers one T cell receptor beta chain sequence. Its antigen is not yet known. Base qualities are not at hand, and no much larger clone is one base apart. The data derive from a study of blood T cell repertoires in COVID-19 (dated by TCRdb to the early 2020s). Regarding the complete study: Samples covering the acute and convalescent phases of COVID-19 were provided by collaborators in the United States, Italy and Spain. Nearly every sample came with metadata listing a de-identified subject ID, COVID-19 status, age in years and sex. HLA class I and class II types, where available, came from metadata supplied by the sample provider rather than from assay-based typing. Samples were obtained from the ongoing ImmuneRACE study (first 160 participants) and from 950 to 1,500 subjects provided by 6 global collaborators. The prospective study material was composed of cDNA or gDNA derived from T cells, B-cell-depleted T cells, or PBMCs. The repertoires were released in a freely available public database intended as a resource for research on the immune response to SARS-CoV-2. The dataset comprised deeply sampled blood TCRbeta repertoires from subjects exposed to, actively infected with, or recovered from COVID-19. Results and caveats for the whole study, not just this receptor: The quantity of clinical and demographic metadata differed by source and by participant and was supplied without curation.

The immunoSEQ Assay, a bias-controlled multiplex PCR, was used to amplify TCRbeta CDR3 regions from genomic DNA. The authors' analysis ran thus. Nucleated cell counts per sample were estimated from amplification of reference gene primers within the assay. Sequence reads were collapsed and filtered to measure the absolute abundance of every unique TCRbeta CDR3 rearrangement. For each sample, productive Simpson clonality was calculated as the square root of Simpson's diversity index over productive rearrangements. In its TCRdb copy, this immuneACCESS table keeps in-frame sequences only and misses some clones. Where compared with another copy, unresolved V genes explain less than half of these, and the others have no known cause. V, J and clone size reflect that table, while D and trimming were determined from the DNA. The sample table contains under 450,000 clones; only one count was recorded for around 87% of them. The ten largest clones capture about 1.5% of the sample.

In the prospective study, participants were roughly 18 to 95 years old, resided in about two dozen geographic areas of the United States, and were enrolled through a virtual design. In the prospective study, cohorts were assigned on the basis of participant-reported clinical history obtained from a screening survey and a study questionnaire. ImmuneRACE Cohort 3 recovered participants were defined by two consecutive negative NP/OP PCR tests, healthcare professional clearance, or symptom resolution. Each participant in the prospective study had whole blood, serum and a nasopharyngeal or oropharyngeal swab collected by mobile phlebotomists. Additional blood draws and questionnaires over an approximately two-month period could optionally be provided by prospective study participants. Blood samples from the prospective study were shipped frozen or at room temperature prior to DNA extraction. The germline V gene supplies CDR1 KGHSH and CDR2 LQKENI. The V end gives up 5 bases and the J end 2 bases, leaving 4 bases in the junction not matched to a gene. Taken from cysteine to phenylalanine, the CDR3 has 16 residues. Left in the record is the CDR3 DNA by itself, 48 bases read in frame from the first base.

Sequences were obtained from PBMCs or T cells enriched from blood (not recorded which). The V and J segments used are TRBV18 and TRBJ2-2; the central 11 bases match TRBD1. The clonotype comes from a man aged 30 to 39 who had recovered from COVID-19. CDR3 reads: CASSSGQGANTGELFF. At the DNA level, the sequence is TGTGCCAGCTCATCCGGACAGGGGGCTAACACCGGGGAGCTGTTTTTT. The full variable domain, with segments outside the CDR3 supplied by the reference TRBV18 and TRBJ2-2 proteins, appears as NAGVMQNPRHLVRRRGQEARLRCSPMKGHSHVYWYRQLPEEGLKFMVYLQKENIIDESGMPKERFSAEFPKEGPSILRIQQVVRGDSAAYFCASSSGQGANTGELFFGEGSRLTVL.